This T cell receptor beta chain was identified in a study of T-cell reconstitution after alpha-beta-depleted transplantation in children. Study-wide points: Several hundred expanded graft clones reportedly supplied alpha-beta T cells about two months after transplant. Counts and diversity of T cells one year after transplant came mostly from newly produced T cells. Several patients had high TCRbeta diversity at day 60; it came from surviving recipient T cells and thymic progenitors.

This CDR3 spans 15 amino acids. Trimming removed 1 base at V and 1 base at J, with 11 bases between. Germline V gene data show CDR1 as SGHRS and CDR2 as YFSETQ. The table lists this clonotype with a few counts. The antigen is unknown. A TCRbeta library incorporating unique molecular identifiers was prepared. TCRdb fed the PCR reads into MiXCR, producing one record per CDR3 protein. The sample has fewer than 400,000 distinct CDR3 sequences, approximately 23% seen once. The chain is built from TRBV5-1 and TRBJ2-5; D gene ambiguous. The TCR comes from a male patient between 10 and 17 years old who had a stem cell transplant for acute lymphoblastic leukemia, so the T cells may come from the graft donor. Sequencing was performed on PBMCs, mostly from graft donor cells, taken 180 days after TCRalphabeta/CD19-depleted stem cell transplant. CDR3 in DNA: TGCGCCAGCAGCTTGTTAGGGTACTCCCAAGAGACCCAGTACTTC. This sequence encodes CASSLLGYSQETQYF.